Following are 2 T cell receptor beta chains from one sample sequenced in a study of post-analysis software for immune sequencing data. Study-wide findings and caveats: Patients carried a handful of TRBV segments more frequently than controls did, and TRBV5-6, TRBV5-1 and TRBV20-1 were among them.

Their target antigens are unknown. Unique molecular identifiers tagged the TCR beta cDNA libraries. MiXCR was run by TCRdb on the PCR reads, yielding one entry per CDR3 protein. The sample consists of roughly 670,000 distinct CDR3 sequences, about 60% of them appearing once. The sample was blood. These receptors were obtained from a girl aged 2 to 9 with multiple sclerosis.

Only a few counts were recorded for this clonotype. This chain connects TRBV20-1 to TRBJ1-1, with D perhaps TRBD1 (6 bases). The CDR3 extends over 13 amino acids. Germline-derived CDR1 and CDR2 are DFQATT and SNEGSKA (reference sequence). Trimming cost V 6 bases and J 3 bases, with 14 bases left between them. The CDR3 coding sequence is TGCAGTGCCAATACGGACAGCTACACTGAAGCTTTCTTT. It specifies CSANTDSYTEAFF.

This sequence joins TRBV29-1 and TRBJ2-5; D is unresolved. The germline V and J ends were trimmed by 4 bases and 4 bases, with 13 bases remaining between them. The CDR3 is made up of 13 amino acids. In germline, CDR1 is SQVTM, CDR2 ANQGSEA. For the CDR3, the DNA is TGCAGCGTTGGAGGAGAGTGGCGAGAGACCCAGTACTTC. It yields the protein CSVGGEWRETQYF.